A selection of T cell receptor beta chains follows, all from one sample in a study of blood T cell repertoires in COVID-19. Repertoires were generated with immunoSEQ multiplex PCR, while TCRdb's copy carries only in-frame clones and drops some. In the table there are nearly 110,000 clones, 89% of which are singletons. The source material was peripheral blood. The receptors come from a man between 35 and 55 years old with active or convalescent COVID-19. The CDR3 runs from the conserved cysteine through the conserved F or W. A D gene is named only where the DNA matches it firmly. Clone size, where shown, is once, few, many, or a class for clones that have expanded.

v_call,d_call,cdr3_length,j_call,clone_size,cdr3_nt,cdr3_aa
TRBV5-1,TRBD1,12,TRBJ1-4,NA,TGCGCCAGCAGACAGGGGAGAGAAAAACTGTTTTTT,CASRQGREKLFF
TRBV7-9,TRBD1,14,TRBJ1-1,NA,TGTGCCAGCAACGCCGGGACAGGGGGTTTTGAAGCTTTCTTT,CASNAGTGGFEAFF
TRBV30,NA,15,TRBJ1-4,NA,TGTGCCTGGAGTCCATACCAAACAGGGAATGAAAAACTGTTTTTT,CAWSPYQTGNEKLFF
TRBV11-1,NA,16,TRBJ2-1,NA,TGTGCCAGCACCCCGACCCAGGCAGAGAAGGTGAATGAGCAGTTCTTC,CASTPTQAEKVNEQFF
TRBV18,NA,13,TRBJ1-6,NA,TGTGCCACCTACGGCAGGGGAGATTCACCCCTCCACTTT,CATYGRGDSPLHF
TRBV27,TRBD1,13,TRBJ1-2,NA,TGTGCCAGCAGTGATCCAGGGGGTCTTGGCTACACCTTC,CASSDPGGLGYTF
TRBV7-9,NA,13,TRBJ2-7,NA,TGTGCCAGCAGCACATCAACGGGGATCGAGCAGTACTTC,CASSTSTGIEQYF
TRBV5-1,TRBD2,15,TRBJ2-1,NA,TGCGCCAGCAGCTTGGCGACACTAGCGCCCAATGAGCAGTTCTTC,CASSLATLAPNEQFF
TRBV28,NA,12,TRBJ1-5,once,TGTGCCAGCACGGCAGGGTACCAGCCCCAGCATTTT,CASTAGYQPQHF
TRBV7-2,NA,15,TRBJ1-5,NA,TGTGCCAGCAGCTTATTTGGACAGAACAATCAGCCCCAGCATTTT,CASSLFGQNNQPQHF
TRBV15,TRBD1,14,TRBJ2-7,NA,TGTGCCACCAGCCCTGGACAGGCGTCCTACGAGCAGTACTTC,CATSPGQASYEQYF
TRBV6-5,NA,13,TRBJ1-2,few,TGTGCCAGCAGTTACTGGGGCAACTATGGCTACACCTTC,CASSYWGNYGYTF
TRBV2,NA,12,TRBJ2-7,NA,TGTGCCAGCAGTGGGGCCGGCAGCCAGCAGTACTTC,CASSGAGSQQYF
TRBV19,TRBD2,15,TRBJ2-4,NA,TGTGCCAGTAGTAGCGCCTGGGGGAGGGAGAACATTCAGTACTTC,CASSSAWGRENIQYF
TRBV7-2,NA,14,TRBJ2-1,NA,TGTGCCAGCAGCTTAGCTCGGGACAACAATGAGCAGTTCTTC,CASSLARDNNEQFF
TRBV7-9,NA,14,TRBJ2-2,NA,TGTGCCAGCAGCTTAACAGGGAGCACCGGGGAGCTGTTTTTT,CASSLTGSTGELFF
TRBV7-2,TRBD2,16,TRBJ2-7,NA,TGTGCCAGCAGCCACAGACTAGCGGGAGGCCCCTACGAGCAGTACTTC,CASSHRLAGGPYEQYF
TRBV28,TRBD1,13,TRBJ1-2,NA,TGTGCCAGCAGTCTACAGGGGAGAGGTGGCTACACCTTC,CASSLQGRGGYTF
TRBV7-3,TRBD1,14,TRBJ1-6,NA,TGTGCCAGCAGCCCGGACAGGCTTGGGTCACCCCTCCACTTT,CASSPDRLGSPLHF
TRBV9,TRBD2,16,TRBJ2-5,NA,TGTGCCAGCAGCGTAGGACTAGCGGGAGTAGTGGAGACCCAGTACTTC,CASSVGLAGVVETQYF
TRBV3-1/TRBV3-2,NA,15,TRBJ2-3,NA,TGTGCCAGCAGCCCGACGACTAGTTCCCCAGATACGCAGTATTTT,CASSPTTSSPDTQYF
TRBV29-1,TRBD2,15,TRBJ2-2,NA,TGCAGCGTCCATTATAGCGGGAGTCTCACCGGGGAGCTGTTTTTT,CSVHYSGSLTGELFF
TRBV9,TRBD1,15,TRBJ1-1,NA,TGTGCCAGCAGCGTAGTAAGGGACAGGGCGGGTGAAGCTTTCTTT,CASSVVRDRAGEAFF
TRBV11-2,TRBD1,15,TRBJ2-7,NA,TGTGCCAGCAGCTCCCCCGGGACAGGGGTCTACGAGCAGTACTTC,CASSSPGTGVYEQYF
TRBV2,NA,15,TRBJ1-1,NA,TGTGCCAGCAGAGAAACCCTCCGGGAGAACACTGAAGCTTTCTTT,CASRETLRENTEAFF
TRBV7-2,TRBD2,16,TRBJ2-1,once,TGTGCCAGCAGTCTTATCCTAGCGGGAGCGTTGTATGAGCAGTTCTTC,CASSLILAGALYEQFF
TRBV7-9,TRBD1,15,TRBJ2-5,NA,TGTGCCAGCAGCAGCCCGACAGGGGGCGTTGAGACCCAGTACTTC,CASSSPTGGVETQYF
TRBV28,NA,15,TRBJ1-5,NA,TGTGCCAGCAGCCCCCATGGGCGGGGCAATCAGCCCCAGCATTTT,CASSPHGRGNQPQHF
TRBV29-1,NA,12,TRBJ2-7,NA,TGCAGCGCAAACTCTCAGGGTTACGAGCAGTACTTC,CSANSQGYEQYF
TRBV15,NA,14,TRBJ1-2,NA,TGTGCCACCAGCATAGGACAGCGCGGCGATGGCTACACCTTC,CATSIGQRGDGYTF
TRBV28,NA,14,TRBJ2-2,once,TGTGCCAGCAGCACGGGACTTTCTCCCGGGGAGCTGTTTTTT,CASSTGLSPGELFF
TRBV3-1/TRBV3-2,NA,13,TRBJ2-7,NA,TGTGCCAGCAGCCGCTACCAAGGGGGTGAGCAGTACTTC,CASSRYQGGEQYF
TRBV6-2/TRBV6-3,NA,15,TRBJ1-3,NA,TGTGCCAGCAGTTATAAGGGAGACATCGGAAACACCATATATTTT,CASSYKGDIGNTIYF
TRBV4-1,TRBD1,15,TRBJ1-1,NA,TGCGCCAGCAGCCCTCCGGGACAGGTCAACACTGAAGCTTTCTTT,CASSPPGQVNTEAFF
TRBV23-1,TRBD1,14,TRBJ2-7,NA,TGCGCCAGCAGTCGGGTTCGAGGGGGCAACGAGCAGTACTTC,CASSRVRGGNEQYF
TRBV3-1/TRBV3-2,TRBD2,17,TRBJ2-5,NA,TGTGCCAGCAGCCAAGAAATAGGGGCGGGAGCAGCTGGGACCCAGTACTTC,CASSQEIGAGAAGTQYF
TRBV7-8,TRBD1,14,TRBJ1-3,NA,TGTGCCAGCAGCTACAGGGGTTCTGGAAACACCATATATTTT,CASSYRGSGNTIYF
TRBV18,TRBD1,13,TRBJ1-5,NA,TGTGCCAGCTCACCCGACAGGGCTCAGCCCCAGCATTTT,CASSPDRAQPQHF
TRBV18,NA,14,TRBJ2-3,NA,TGTGCCAGCTCACAGTCAGGGTTCACAGATACGCAGTATTTT,CASSQSGFTDTQYF
TRBV9,TRBD2,17,TRBJ2-3,NA,TGTGCCAGCAGCGTAGAACTAGCGGGGGCTAGCACAGATACGCAGTATTTT,CASSVELAGASTDTQYF
TRBV19,NA,14,TRBJ2-5,NA,TGTGCCAGTAGTATAATTGCTGACTCCCAGACCCAGTACTTC,CASSIIADSQTQYF
TRBV5-4,NA,14,TRBJ2-7,NA,TGTGCCAGCAGCTTGGGGGCCGATACCTACGAGCAGTACTTC,CASSLGADTYEQYF
TRBV3-1/TRBV3-2,TRBD1,15,TRBJ1-1,once,TGTGCCAGCAGCCGACCGGGACAGGGCAGCACTGAAGCTTTCTTT,CASSRPGQGSTEAFF
TRBV3-1/TRBV3-2,TRBD1,16,TRBJ1-1,NA,TGTGCCAGCAGCCAAGAAGGACAGGGTAAAGGCACTGAAGCTTTCTTT,CASSQEGQGKGTEAFF
TRBV3-1/TRBV3-2,TRBD1,16,TRBJ1-2,NA,TGTGCCAGCAGCCGTATCGGGACAGCCTCTAACTATGGCTACACCTTC,CASSRIGTASNYGYTF
TRBV5-6,NA,15,TRBJ1-2,NA,TGTGCCAGCAGCCGGCGGGACGGCGGCCGCTATGGCTACACCTTC,CASSRRDGGRYGYTF
TRBV30,NA,13,TRBJ1-3,NA,TGTGCCTGGACAGGGCGGAAAGGAAACACCATATATTTT,CAWTGRKGNTIYF
TRBV7-9,NA,14,TRBJ1-3,NA,TGTGCCAGCAGCTTCCCAGGGGCTGGAAACACCATATATTTT,CASSFPGAGNTIYF
TRBV7-9,TRBD2,14,TRBJ2-7,NA,TGTGCCAGCAGCTTCGGGACTAGCGGCTACGAGCAGTACTTC,CASSFGTSGYEQYF
TRBV30,TRBD1,17,TRBJ2-6,NA,TGTGCCTGGAGCTGGGACAGGGGGAGAGGTGGGGCCAACGTCCTGACTTTC,CAWSWDRGRGGANVLTF
TRBV28,TRBD1,13,TRBJ1-1,NA,TGTGCCAGCAGTCTGGACAGGGGCACTGAAGCTTTCTTT,CASSLDRGTEAFF
TRBV5-1,NA,14,TRBJ2-5,NA,TGCGCCAGCAGCTTGTCCGGGTCCCAAGAGACCCAGTACTTC,CASSLSGSQETQYF
TRBV7-9,NA,16,TRBJ1-6,NA,TGTGCCAGCAGCTTAACTAAAGGTGGAGTTAATTCACCCCTCCACTTT,CASSLTKGGVNSPLHF
TRBV7-9,NA,12,TRBJ2-7,NA,TGTGCCAGCAGCCCCGACAGTCCCGAGCAGTACTTC,CASSPDSPEQYF
TRBV6-5,NA,12,TRBJ1-4,once,TGTGCCAGCAGCCCCCAGGGTACAAAACTGTTTTTT,CASSPQGTKLFF
TRBV24-1,TRBD2,19,TRBJ2-3,NA,TGTGCCACCAGTGATTTGTCCCAACCTGGGGCGGGAGGGCCGGACACGCAGTATTTT,CATSDLSQPGAGGPDTQYF
TRBV5-1,TRBD2,15,TRBJ2-1,few,TGCGCCAGCAGCTTGGGCCTAGCGGCCTCCGATGAGCAGTTCTTC,CASSLGLAASDEQFF
TRBV11-2,NA,18,TRBJ2-1,NA,TGTGCCAGCAGCTCGGACTCTTTCGAGGTCCTACATCTGAATGAGCAGTTCTTC,CASSSDSFEVLHLNEQFF
TRBV7-3,TRBD1,19,TRBJ2-2,NA,TGTGCCAGCTCACCCACCGGGACAGGGATTCTTCTTAACACCGGGGAGCTGTTTTTT,CASSPTGTGILLNTGELFF
TRBV27,TRBD1,15,TRBJ1-3,NA,TGTGCCAGCAGTGCCACAGGGGTCTCTGGAAACACCATATATTTT,CASSATGVSGNTIYF